These 8 T cell receptor beta chains were all obtained from the same sample, sequenced in a study of identical twins. TCRdb recomputed calls from the 5' RACE reads with MiXCR, one row per CDR3 protein. There are about 890,000 distinct CDR3 sequences in the sample; around 12% occur only once, and around 1.6% lies in the top ten. The same data also contributed to another study, on yellow fever vaccine responses in identical twins.

Material for sequencing was PBMCs. These TCRs come from a woman under 30 in good health.

This clonotype has a handful of counts. V and J are TRBV29-1 and TRBJ2-2, with 7 bases identical to TRBD2. Trimming cost V 5 bases and J 4 bases; bases outside gene matches: 7. CDR1 and CDR2 (germline): SQVTM, ANQGSEA. The CDR3 spans 14 residues. The CDR3 coding sequence is TGCAGCGTTTGGTGGGAGGGAAGCACCGGGGAGCTGTTTTTT. Translated: CSVWWEGSTGELFF.

J is TRBJ2-3 and V is TRBV29-1, with 12 bases fitting TRBD2. Germline V CDR1 and CDR2: SQVTM, ANQGSEA. The CDR3 contains 17 residues. V lost 1 base, J lost 1 base, and 6 bases stayed unmatched. The CDR3 DNA reads as TGCAGCGTTGAAGGGCTAGCGGGGGGGACGGGCACAGATACGCAGTATTTT. Protein product: CSVEGLAGGTGTDTQYF.

This clonotype was counted a few times. The J gene is TRBJ2-7, the V gene TRBV10-3; D is possibly TRBD1 or TRBD2 (6 bases each). CDR1 is ENHRY, CDR2 SYGVKD, per germline. This CDR3 is built from 13 residues. Trimming took 4 bases from V and 2 from J, leaving 9 bases between them. CDR3 sequence reads: CAISVGGPYEQYF. In DNA, the CDR3 is TGTGCCATCAGTGTAGGGGGGCCCTACGAGCAGTACTTC.

The gene calls are TRBV29-1 and TRBJ2-5, with TRBD2 identical over 12 bases. Germline lookup yields CDR1 SQVTM and CDR2 ANQGSEA. The length of the CDR3 is 16 residues. The V gene end was trimmed by 1 base and the J gene end by 5 bases; junction bases not matched to a gene: 8. The CDR3 DNA sequence: TGCAGCGTTGAAGGCCGACTAGCGGGAGTAAGGGAGACCCAGTACTTC. As protein: CSVEGRLAGVRETQYF.

This clonotype has ten or more counts. V is TRBV10-3 and J is TRBJ2-7, with 9 bases that match TRBD2. The junction had 6 bases not matched to a gene; V was cut back by 5 bases and J by 4 bases. The CDR3 runs 14 residues. Germline CDR1 and CDR2: ENHRY and SYGVKD. The CDR3 DNA follows: TGTGCCATCAGTTCACCTAGCGGGACTTACGAGCAGTACTTC. The encoded protein is CAISSPSGTYEQYF.

Of note for this clonotype: At one end the junction does not follow the germline gene, possibly because of a read error. The chain couples TRBV12-3 or TRBV12-4 to TRBJ1-3; D is unresolved. The CDR3 loop spans 14 amino acids. The CDR3 spells CAESMGSSGNTKYF. The CDR3 DNA is TGTGCCGAATCAATGGGTAGCTCTGGAAACACCAAATATTTT.

The chain links TRBV6-1 to TRBJ2-3; D remains ambiguous. CDR3 length equals 14 residues. The V end was cut by 5 bases, the J end by 6 bases, with 15 bases between. The germline CDR1 and CDR2 sequences are MNHNS and SASEGT. The CDR3 nucleotides read TGTGCCAGCAGTCGGTTAACAGTCGAGGATACGCAGTATTTT. Encoded protein: CASSRLTVEDTQYF.

The V call is TRBV2, the J call TRBJ1-2; 7 nucleotides agree with TRBD1. Germline V gene lookup returns CDR1 SNHLY and CDR2 FYNNEI. The CDR3 covers 13 residues. The V segment lost 6 bases and the J segment 5 bases; nucleotides outside the gene matches: 6. CDR3 coding DNA: TGTGCCAGCAGAGGCGACAGGGAATATGGCTACACCTTC. Protein product: CASRGDREYGYTF.